This T cell receptor (beta chain) was recovered during a study of monozygotic twins with inflammatory bowel disease. CDR3 size: 14 residues. Researchers isolated total RNA from whole blood without sorting T cells. Study-level results: Results did not support any single strong IBD-associated signal or clonotype. Diversity of TCRbeta measured by inverse Simpson was lower in IBD patients than in healthy co-twins.

About this clonotype: Antigen: not known.

UMIs incorporating a 6-nucleotide sample barcode were appended by means of template switching. TCRdb reprocessed the 5' RACE reads and keeps a single row for each CDR3 protein, giving no DNA. Its listing shows 150,000 to 200,000 distinct CDR3 sequences. The TCR was taken from a human donor with ulcerative colitis or Crohn's disease, or a healthy co-twin of an affected twin (not recorded which). The source material was blood. The gene calls are TRBV12-3 or TRBV12-4 and TRBJ1-5; TCRdb designates TRBD1, a call that cannot be tested without DNA. The chain's CDR3 is CASTLNGGRQPQHF.